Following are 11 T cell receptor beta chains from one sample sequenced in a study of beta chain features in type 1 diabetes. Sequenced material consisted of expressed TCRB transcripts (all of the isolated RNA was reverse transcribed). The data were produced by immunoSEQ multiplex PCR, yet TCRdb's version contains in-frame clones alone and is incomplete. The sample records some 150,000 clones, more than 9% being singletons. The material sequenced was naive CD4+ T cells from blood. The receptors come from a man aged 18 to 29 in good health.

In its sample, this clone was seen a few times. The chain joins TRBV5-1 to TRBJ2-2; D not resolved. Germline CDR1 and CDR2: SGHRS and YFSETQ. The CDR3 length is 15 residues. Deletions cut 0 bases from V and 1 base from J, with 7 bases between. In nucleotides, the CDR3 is TGCGCCAGCAGCTTGGAGCGCGTGAACACCGGGGAGCTGTTTTTT. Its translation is CASSLERVNTGELFF.

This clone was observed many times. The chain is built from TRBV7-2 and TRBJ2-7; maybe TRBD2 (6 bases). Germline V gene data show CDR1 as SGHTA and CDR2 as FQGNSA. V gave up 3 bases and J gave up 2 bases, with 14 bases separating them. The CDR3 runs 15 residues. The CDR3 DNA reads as TGTGCCAGCAGCTTGGCGGCGGGGCCCCCCTACGAGCAGTACTTC. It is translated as CASSLAAGPPYEQYF. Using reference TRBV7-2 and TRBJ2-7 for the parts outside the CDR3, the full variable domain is GAGVSQSPSNKVTEKGKDVELRCDPISGHTALYWYRQSLGQGLEFLIYFQGNSAPDKSGLPSDRFSAERTGGSVSTLTIQRTQQEDSAVYLCASSLAAGPPYEQYFGPGTRLTVT.

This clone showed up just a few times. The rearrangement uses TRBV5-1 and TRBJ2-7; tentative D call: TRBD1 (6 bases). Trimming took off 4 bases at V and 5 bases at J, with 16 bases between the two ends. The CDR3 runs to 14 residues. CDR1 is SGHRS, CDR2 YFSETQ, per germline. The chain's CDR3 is CASSALQGSHEQYF. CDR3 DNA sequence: TGCGCCAGCAGCGCCCTACAGGGTTCCCACGAGCAGTACTTC. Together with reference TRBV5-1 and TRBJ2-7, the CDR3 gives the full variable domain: KAGVTQTPRYLIKTRGQQVTLSCSPISGHRSVSWYQQTPGQGLQFLFEYFSETQRNKGNFPGRFSGRQFSNSRSEMNVSTLELGDSALYLCASSALQGSHEQYFGPGTRLTVT.

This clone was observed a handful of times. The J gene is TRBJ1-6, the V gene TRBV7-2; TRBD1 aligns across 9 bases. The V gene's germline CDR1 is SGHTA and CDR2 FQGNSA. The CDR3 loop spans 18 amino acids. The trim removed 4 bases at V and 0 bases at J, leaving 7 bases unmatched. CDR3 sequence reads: CASSSPGTGISYNSPLHF. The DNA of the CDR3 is TGTGCCAGCAGCTCCCCCGGGACAGGGATCTCCTATAATTCACCCCTCCACTTT.

CDR3 in amino acids: CASSPAAGNTDTQYF. Here the CDR3 DNA reads TGTGCCAGCAGCCCCGCGGCGGGGAACACAGATACGCAGTATTTT. V is TRBV7-2 and J is TRBJ2-3; the D gene is possibly TRBD2 (6 bases). The germline CDR1 and CDR2 sequences are SGHTA and FQGNSA. The CDR3 extends over 15 amino acids. The V gene lost 5 bases and the J gene lost 2 bases, with 14 bases spanning the gap.

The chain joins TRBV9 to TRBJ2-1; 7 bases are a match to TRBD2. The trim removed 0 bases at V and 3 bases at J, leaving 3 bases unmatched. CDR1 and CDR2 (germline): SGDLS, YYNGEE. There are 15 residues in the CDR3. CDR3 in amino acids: CASSVEGGGYNEQFF. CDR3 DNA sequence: TGTGCCAGCAGCGTAGAGGGCGGGGGCTACAATGAGCAGTTCTTC.

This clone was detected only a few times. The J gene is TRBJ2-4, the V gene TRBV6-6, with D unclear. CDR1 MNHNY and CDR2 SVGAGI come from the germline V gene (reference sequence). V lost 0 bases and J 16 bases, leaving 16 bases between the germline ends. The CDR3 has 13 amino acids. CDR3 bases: TGTGCCAGCAGTTACTCCATGGGCCCACCTTTTTACTTC. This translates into CASSYSMGPPFYF.

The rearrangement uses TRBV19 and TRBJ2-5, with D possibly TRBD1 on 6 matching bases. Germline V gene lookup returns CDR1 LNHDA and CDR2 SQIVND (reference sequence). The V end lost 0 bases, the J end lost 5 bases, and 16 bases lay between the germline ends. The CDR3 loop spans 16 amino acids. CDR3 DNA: TGTGCCAGTAGTATAGATGACAGGCCTGTTCTGGAGACCCAGTACTTC. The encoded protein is CASSIDDRPVLETQYF.

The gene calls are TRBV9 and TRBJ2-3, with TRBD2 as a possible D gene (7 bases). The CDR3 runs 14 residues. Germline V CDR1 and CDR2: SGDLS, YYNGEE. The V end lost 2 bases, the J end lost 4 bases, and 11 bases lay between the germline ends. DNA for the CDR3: TGTGCCAGCAGCGTCGGGCGGGGGCCAGATACGCAGTATTTT. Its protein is CASSVGRGPDTQYF.

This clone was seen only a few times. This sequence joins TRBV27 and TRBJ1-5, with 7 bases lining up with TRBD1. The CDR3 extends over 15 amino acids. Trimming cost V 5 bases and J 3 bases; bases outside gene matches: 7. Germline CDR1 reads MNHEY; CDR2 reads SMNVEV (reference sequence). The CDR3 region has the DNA TGTGCCAGCAGTGTCGACAGGGACCTCAATCAGCCCCAGCATTTT. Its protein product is CASSVDRDLNQPQHF.

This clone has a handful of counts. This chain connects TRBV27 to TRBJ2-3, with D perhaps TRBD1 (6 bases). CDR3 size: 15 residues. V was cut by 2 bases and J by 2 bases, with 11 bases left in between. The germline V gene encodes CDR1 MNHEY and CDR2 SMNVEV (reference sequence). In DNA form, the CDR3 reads TGTGCCAGCAGTTTAGACAGGTCTGTCACAGATACGCAGTATTTT. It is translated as CASSLDRSVTDTQYF.